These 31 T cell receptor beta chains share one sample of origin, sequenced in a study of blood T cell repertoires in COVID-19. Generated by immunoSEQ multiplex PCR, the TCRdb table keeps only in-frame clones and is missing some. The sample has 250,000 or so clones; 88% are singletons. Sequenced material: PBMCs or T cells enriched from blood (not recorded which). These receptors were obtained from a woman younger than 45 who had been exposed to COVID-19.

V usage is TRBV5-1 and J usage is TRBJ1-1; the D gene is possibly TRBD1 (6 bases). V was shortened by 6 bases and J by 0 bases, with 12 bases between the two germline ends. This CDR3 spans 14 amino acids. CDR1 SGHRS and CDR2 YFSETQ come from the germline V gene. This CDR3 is CASTQQGMNTEAFF. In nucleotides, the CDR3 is TGCGCCAGCACCCAACAGGGAATGAACACTGAAGCTTTCTTT. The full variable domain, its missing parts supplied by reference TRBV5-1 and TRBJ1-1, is KAGVTQTPRYLIKTRGQQVTLSCSPISGHRSVSWYQQTPGQGLQFLFEYFSETQRNKGNFPGRFSGRQFSNSRSEMNVSTLELGDSALYLCASTQQGMNTEAFFGQGTRLTVV.

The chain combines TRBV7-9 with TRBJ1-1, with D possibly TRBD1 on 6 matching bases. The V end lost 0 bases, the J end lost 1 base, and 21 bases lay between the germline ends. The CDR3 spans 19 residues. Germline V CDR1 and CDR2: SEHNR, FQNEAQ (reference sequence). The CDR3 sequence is CASSLAFPRTESRNTEAFF. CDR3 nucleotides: TGTGCCAGCAGCTTAGCCTTTCCAAGGACAGAAAGCCGGAACACTGAAGCTTTCTTT. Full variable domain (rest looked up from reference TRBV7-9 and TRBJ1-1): DTGVSQNPRHKITKRGQNVTFRCDPISEHNRLYWYRQTLGQGPEFLTYFQNEAQLEKSRLLSDRFSAERPKGSFSTLEIQRTEQGDSAMYLCASSLAFPRTESRNTEAFFGQGTRLTVV.

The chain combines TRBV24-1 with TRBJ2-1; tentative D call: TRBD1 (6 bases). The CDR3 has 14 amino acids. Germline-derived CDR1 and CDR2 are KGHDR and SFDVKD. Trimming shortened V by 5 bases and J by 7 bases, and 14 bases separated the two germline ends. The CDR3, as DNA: TGTGCCACCAGTGGAGAGGGACAATTTAATGAGCAGTTCTTC. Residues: CATSGEGQFNEQFF.

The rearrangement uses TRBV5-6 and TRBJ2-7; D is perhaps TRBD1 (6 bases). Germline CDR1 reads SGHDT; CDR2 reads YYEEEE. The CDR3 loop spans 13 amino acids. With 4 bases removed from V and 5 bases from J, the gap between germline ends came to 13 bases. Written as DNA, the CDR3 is TGTGCCAGCAGCGTACAGGGTACCCACGAGCAGTACTTC. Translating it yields CASSVQGTHEQYF.

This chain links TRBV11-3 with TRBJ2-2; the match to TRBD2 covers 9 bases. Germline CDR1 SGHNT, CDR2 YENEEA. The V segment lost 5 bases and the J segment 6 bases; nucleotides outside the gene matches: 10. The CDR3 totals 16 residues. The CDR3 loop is CASSKRLAGEAGELFF. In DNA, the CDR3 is TGTGCCAGCAGCAAGAGATTAGCGGGAGAGGCCGGGGAGCTGTTTTTT.

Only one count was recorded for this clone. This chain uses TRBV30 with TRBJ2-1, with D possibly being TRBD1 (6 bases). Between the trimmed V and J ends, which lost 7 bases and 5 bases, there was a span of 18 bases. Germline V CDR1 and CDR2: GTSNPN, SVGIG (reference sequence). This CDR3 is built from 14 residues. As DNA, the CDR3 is TGTGCCTCAATAGGGAGAAGGGGGAACAATGAGCAGTTCTTC. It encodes CASIGRRGNNEQFF.

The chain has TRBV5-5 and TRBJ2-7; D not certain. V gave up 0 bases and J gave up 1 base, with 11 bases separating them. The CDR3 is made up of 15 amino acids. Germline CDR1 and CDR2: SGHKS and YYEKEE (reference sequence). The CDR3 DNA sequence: TGTGCCAGCAGCTTGGTGGTGGGCAGTTCCTACGAGCAGTACTTC. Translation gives CASSLVVGSSYEQYF.

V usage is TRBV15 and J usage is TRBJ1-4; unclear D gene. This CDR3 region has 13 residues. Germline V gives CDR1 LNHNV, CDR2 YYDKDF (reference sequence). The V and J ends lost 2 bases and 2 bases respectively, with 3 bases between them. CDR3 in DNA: TGTGCCACCAGCAGACAGACTAATGAAAAACTGTTTTTT. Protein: CATSRQTNEKLFF. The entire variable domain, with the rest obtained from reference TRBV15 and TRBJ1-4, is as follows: DAMVIQNPRYQVTQFGKPVTLSCSQTLNHNVMYWYQQKSSQAPKLLFHYYDKDFNNEADTPDNFQSRRPNTSFCFLDIRSPGLGDTAMYLCATSRQTNEKLFFGSGTQLSVL.

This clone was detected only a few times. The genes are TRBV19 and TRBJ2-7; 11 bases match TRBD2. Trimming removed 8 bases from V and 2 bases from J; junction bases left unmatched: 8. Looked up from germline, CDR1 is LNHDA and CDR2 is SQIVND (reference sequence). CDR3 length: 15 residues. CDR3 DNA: TGTGCCAGTCGACGGACTAGCGGGCGTCCCTACGAGCAGTACTTC. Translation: CASRRTSGRPYEQYF.

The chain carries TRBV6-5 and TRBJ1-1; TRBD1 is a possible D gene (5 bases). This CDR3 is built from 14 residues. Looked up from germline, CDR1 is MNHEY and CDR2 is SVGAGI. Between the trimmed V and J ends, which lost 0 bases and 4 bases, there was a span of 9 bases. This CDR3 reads CASSYSLGGTEAFF. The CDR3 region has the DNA TGTGCCAGCAGTTACTCTTTGGGGGGCACTGAAGCTTTCTTT.

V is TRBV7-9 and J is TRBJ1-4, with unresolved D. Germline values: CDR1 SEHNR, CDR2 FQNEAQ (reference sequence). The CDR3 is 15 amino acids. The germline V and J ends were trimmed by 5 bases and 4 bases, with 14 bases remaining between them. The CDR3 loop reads CASSPHGGINEKLFF. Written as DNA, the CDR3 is TGTGCCAGCAGCCCCCATGGAGGGATTAATGAAAAACTGTTTTTT.

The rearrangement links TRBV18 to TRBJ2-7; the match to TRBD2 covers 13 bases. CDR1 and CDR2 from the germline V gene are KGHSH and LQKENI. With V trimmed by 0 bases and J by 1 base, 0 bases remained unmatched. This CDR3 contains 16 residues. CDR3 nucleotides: TGTGCCAGCTCACCACCGACTAGCGGGAGGTCCTACGAGCAGTACTTC. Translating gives CASSPPTSGRSYEQYF.

CDR3 residues: CASSQDRDFGNEQFF. The CDR3 DNA is TGCGCCAGCAGCCAAGACCGGGACTTTGGTAATGAGCAGTTCTTC. The V and J genes are TRBV4-1 and TRBJ2-1, with D possibly TRBD2 on 6 matching bases. Germline-derived CDR1 and CDR2 are MGHRA and YSYEKL. The V end was cut by 0 bases, the J end by 7 bases, with 13 bases between. This CDR3 region has 15 residues.

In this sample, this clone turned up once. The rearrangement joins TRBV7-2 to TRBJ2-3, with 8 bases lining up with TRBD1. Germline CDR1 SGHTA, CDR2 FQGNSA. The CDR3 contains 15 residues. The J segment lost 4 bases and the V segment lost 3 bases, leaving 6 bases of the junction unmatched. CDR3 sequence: CASSLWTGSPDTQYF. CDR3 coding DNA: TGTGCCAGCAGCTTGTGGACAGGGTCCCCAGATACGCAGTATTTT.

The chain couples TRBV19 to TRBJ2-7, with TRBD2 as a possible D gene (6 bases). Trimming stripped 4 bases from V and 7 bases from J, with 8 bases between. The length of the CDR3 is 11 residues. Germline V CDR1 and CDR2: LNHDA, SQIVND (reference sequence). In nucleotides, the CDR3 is TGTGCCAGTAGTAAGGGGAGGGAGCAGTACTTC. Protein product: CASSKGREQYF.

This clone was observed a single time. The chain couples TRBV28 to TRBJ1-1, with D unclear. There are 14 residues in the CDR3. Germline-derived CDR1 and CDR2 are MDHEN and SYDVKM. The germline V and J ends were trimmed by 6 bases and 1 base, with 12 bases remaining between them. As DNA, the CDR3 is TGTGCCAGCAGCATACCCACAGCGAACACTGAAGCTTTCTTT. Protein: CASSIPTANTEAFF.

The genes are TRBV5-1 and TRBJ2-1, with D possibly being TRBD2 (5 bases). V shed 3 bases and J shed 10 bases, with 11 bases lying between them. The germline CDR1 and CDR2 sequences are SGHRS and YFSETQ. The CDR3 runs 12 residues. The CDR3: CASSYLEGEQFF. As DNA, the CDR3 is TGCGCCAGCAGCTATTTAGAGGGCGAGCAGTTCTTC.

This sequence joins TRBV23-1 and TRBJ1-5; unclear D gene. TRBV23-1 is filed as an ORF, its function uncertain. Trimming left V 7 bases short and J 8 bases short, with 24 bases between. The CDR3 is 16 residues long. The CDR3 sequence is CASTPKLDELVKPQHF. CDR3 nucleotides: TGCGCCAGCACCCCAAAGCTCGATGAATTAGTCAAGCCCCAGCATTTT.

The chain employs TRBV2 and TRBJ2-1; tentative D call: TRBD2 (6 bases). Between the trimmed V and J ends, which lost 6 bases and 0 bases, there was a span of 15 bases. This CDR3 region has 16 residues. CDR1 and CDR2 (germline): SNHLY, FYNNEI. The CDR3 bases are TGTGCCAGCAGCGAGGGTGCGGGGAGCTCCTACAATGAGCAGTTCTTC. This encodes CASSEGAGSSYNEQFF.

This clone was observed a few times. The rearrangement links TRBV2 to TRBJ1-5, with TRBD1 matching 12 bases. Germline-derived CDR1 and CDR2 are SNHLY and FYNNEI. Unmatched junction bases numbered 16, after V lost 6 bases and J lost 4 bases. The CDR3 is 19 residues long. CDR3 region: CASSLVLRDRGRRNQPQHF. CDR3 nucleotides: TGTGCCAGCAGCCTAGTACTCCGGGACAGGGGGCGAAGGAATCAGCCCCAGCATTTT.

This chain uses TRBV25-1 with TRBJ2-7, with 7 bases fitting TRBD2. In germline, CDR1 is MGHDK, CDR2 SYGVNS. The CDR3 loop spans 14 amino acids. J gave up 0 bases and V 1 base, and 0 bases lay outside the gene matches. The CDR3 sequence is CASSEWEGSYEQYF. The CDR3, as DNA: TGTGCCAGCAGTGAATGGGAGGGCTCCTACGAGCAGTACTTC.

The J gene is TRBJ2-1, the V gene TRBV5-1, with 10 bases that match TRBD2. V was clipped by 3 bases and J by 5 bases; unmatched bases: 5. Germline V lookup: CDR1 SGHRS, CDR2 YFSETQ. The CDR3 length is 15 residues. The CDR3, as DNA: TGCGCCAGCAGCTCACTAGCGGGGACGGACAATGAGCAGTTCTTC. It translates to CASSSLAGTDNEQFF. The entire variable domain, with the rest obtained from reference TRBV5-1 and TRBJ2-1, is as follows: KAGVTQTPRYLIKTRGQQVTLSCSPISGHRSVSWYQQTPGQGLQFLFEYFSETQRNKGNFPGRFSGRQFSNSRSEMNVSTLELGDSALYLCASSSLAGTDNEQFFGPGTRLTVL.

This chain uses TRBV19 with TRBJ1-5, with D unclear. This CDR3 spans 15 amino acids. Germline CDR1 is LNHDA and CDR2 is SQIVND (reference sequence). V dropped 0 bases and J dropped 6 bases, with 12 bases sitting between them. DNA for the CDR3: TGTGCCAGTAGTATAGAGGCTGCCCCCCGTCAGCCCCAGCATTTT. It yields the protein CASSIEAAPRQPQHF.

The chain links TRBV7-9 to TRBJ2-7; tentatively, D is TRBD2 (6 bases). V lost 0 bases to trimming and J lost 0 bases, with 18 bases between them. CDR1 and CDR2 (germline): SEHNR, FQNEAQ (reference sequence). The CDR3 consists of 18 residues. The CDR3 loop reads CASSLAIAVEGSSYEQYF. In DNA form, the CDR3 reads TGTGCCAGCAGCTTAGCCATAGCGGTAGAGGGGAGCTCCTACGAGCAGTACTTC.

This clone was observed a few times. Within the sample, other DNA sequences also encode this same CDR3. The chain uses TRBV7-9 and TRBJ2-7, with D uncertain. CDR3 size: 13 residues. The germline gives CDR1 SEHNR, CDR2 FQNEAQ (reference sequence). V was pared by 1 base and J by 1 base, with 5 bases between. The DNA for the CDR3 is TGTGCCAGCAGCTTAGACAGTTCCTACGAGCAGTACTTC. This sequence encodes CASSLDSSYEQYF.

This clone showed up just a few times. CDR3 protein: CASSLKGDTEAFF. In DNA form, the CDR3 reads TGTGCCAGCAGTTTAAAAGGGGACACTGAAGCTTTCTTT. The chain links TRBV12-3 or TRBV12-4 to TRBJ1-1; the D gene is possibly TRBD1 (5 bases). The germline V and J ends were trimmed by 2 bases and 3 bases, with 7 bases remaining between them. The CDR3 is 13 residues long.

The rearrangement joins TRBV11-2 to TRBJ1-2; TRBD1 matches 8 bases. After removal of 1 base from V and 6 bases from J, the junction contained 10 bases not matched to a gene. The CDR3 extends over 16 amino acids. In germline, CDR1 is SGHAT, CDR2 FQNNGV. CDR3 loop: CASSLGTGWAQNGYTF. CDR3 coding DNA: TGTGCCAGCAGCTTAGGGACAGGGTGGGCCCAGAATGGCTACACCTTC.

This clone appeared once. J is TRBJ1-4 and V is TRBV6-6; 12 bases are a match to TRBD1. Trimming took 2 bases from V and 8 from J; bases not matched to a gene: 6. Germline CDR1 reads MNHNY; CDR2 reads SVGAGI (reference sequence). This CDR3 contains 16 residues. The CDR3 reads CASSYEIGTGGEKLFF. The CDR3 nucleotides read TGTGCCAGCAGTTACGAAATAGGGACAGGGGGCGAAAAACTGTTTTTT.

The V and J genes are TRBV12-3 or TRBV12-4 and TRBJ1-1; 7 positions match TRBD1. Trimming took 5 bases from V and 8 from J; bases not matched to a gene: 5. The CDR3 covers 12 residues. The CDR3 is CASSADRAEAFF. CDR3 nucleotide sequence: TGTGCCAGCAGTGCTGACAGGGCGGAAGCTTTCTTT.

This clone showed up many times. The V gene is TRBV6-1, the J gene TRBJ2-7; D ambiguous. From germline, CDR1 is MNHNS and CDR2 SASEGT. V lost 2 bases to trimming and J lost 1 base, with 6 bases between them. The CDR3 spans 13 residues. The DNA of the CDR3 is TGTGCCAGCAGTGAAACTCAATCCTACGAGCAGTACTTC. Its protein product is CASSETQSYEQYF.

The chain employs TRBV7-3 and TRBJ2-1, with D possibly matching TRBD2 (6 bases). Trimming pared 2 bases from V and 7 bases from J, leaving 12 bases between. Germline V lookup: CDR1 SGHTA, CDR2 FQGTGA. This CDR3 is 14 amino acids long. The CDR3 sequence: CASSLSLATNEQFF. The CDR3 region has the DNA TGTGCCAGCAGCTTATCGCTAGCGACTAATGAGCAGTTCTTC. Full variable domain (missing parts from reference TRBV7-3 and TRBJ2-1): GAGVSQTPSNKVTEKGKYVELRCDPISGHTALYWYRQSLGQGPEFLIYFQGTGAADDSGLPNDRFFAVRPEGSVSTLKIQRTERGDSAVYLCASSLSLATNEQFFGPGTRLTVL.